This TCR beta chain was observed in a study of T-cell reconstitution after alpha-beta-depleted transplantation in children. Unique molecular identifiers were incorporated into the prepared TCRbeta library. MiXCR was run by TCRdb on the PCR reads, yielding one entry per CDR3 protein. In the table there are around 200,000 distinct CDR3 sequences, around 6.8% of which are singletons. Trimming removed 4 bases from V and 2 bases from J, with 18 bases in between. The CDR3 sequence is 16 residues long. Per the germline V gene, CDR1 is SGHDT and CDR2 is YYEEEE. This clonotype was found many times. V gene TRBV5-6 combines with J gene TRBJ1-1; D not certain. Sequencing was performed on PBMCs from the stem cell graft donor, taken from the stem cell graft. The source is a human donor who donated a stem cell graft to a child with Wiskott-Aldrich syndrome. The CDR3 bases are TGTGCCAGCAGCCCCGGTCGGCGACCGCGTAACACTGAAGCTTTCTTT. Translating gives CASSPGRRPRNTEAFF. The full variable domain, completed using reference TRBV5-6 and TRBJ1-1, is DAGVTQSPTHLIKTRGQQVTLRCSPKSGHDTVSWYQQALGQGPQFIFQYYEEEERQRGNFPDRFSGHQFPNYSSELNVNALLLGDSALYLCASSPGRRPRNTEAFFGQGTRLTVV.